This TCR beta chain was recovered during a study of neurological immune-mediated disorders. This clonotype was detected ten times or more. TCRdb ran MiXCR on the 5' RACE reads and lists one entry per CDR3 protein. The sample lists about 77,000 distinct CDR3 sequences, around a tenth occurring once. Trimming pared 1 base from V and 0 bases from J, leaving 7 bases between. Germline V CDR1 and CDR2: SEHNR, FQNEAQ (reference sequence). The CDR3 has 15 amino acids. Sequenced: PBMCs. This sequence joins TRBV7-9 and TRBJ1-5; no clear D gene. This TCR derives from a man between 45 and 60 years old in good health. DNA of the CDR3: TGTGCCAGCAGCTTAGGGGTCTATAGCAATCAGCCCCAGCATTTT. It specifies CASSLGVYSNQPQHF.